This T cell receptor beta chain was identified during a study of blood T cell repertoires in COVID-19 (TCRdb year 2020). Regarding the complete study: Collaborator samples came from the United States, Italy and Spain and covered acute and convalescent phases of COVID-19. The material from the prospective study consisted of cDNA or gDNA derived from T cells, B-cell-depleted T cells, or PBMCs. The dataset comprised deeply sampled blood TCRbeta repertoires from subjects exposed to, actively infected with, or recovered from COVID-19. Where HLA class I and class II types were available, the types were taken from metadata supplied by the sample provider, not from assay-based typing. The repertoires were made available in a free public database intended to serve as a resource for research on the immune response to SARS-CoV-2. The samples were drawn from the first 160 participants of the ongoing ImmuneRACE study and from over a thousand subjects provided by 6 global collaborators. Nearly every sample came with metadata listing a de-identified subject ID, COVID-19 status, age in years and sex.

Remarks on this clone: The antigen it recognizes is unknown. No much larger clone is present one base from it, and per-base qualities are unavailable.

The immunoSEQ Assay, a bias-controlled multiplex PCR, was used to amplify TCRbeta CDR3 regions from genomic DNA. The authors' pipeline ran thus. Within the assay, amplification of reference gene primers was used to estimate how many nucleated cells each sample contained. To quantify the absolute abundance of each unique TCRbeta CDR3 rearrangement, sequence reads were collapsed and filtered. For each sample, productive Simpson clonality was calculated by taking the square root of Simpson's diversity index across productive rearrangements. TCRdb carries this immuneACCESS record with in-frame sequences only. Its versions omit some clonotypes, under half of them owing to an unresolved V gene in the studies checked, with the rest unexplained. V, J and clone size are those of that table, while D and trimming were read from the DNA. The table for this sample lists some 50,000 clones; around four fifths of them were counted only once. The ten most abundant clones make up 11% to 15% of the sample.

The investigation overall reported the following: How much clinical and demographic metadata was included differed by source and by participant, and the metadata was provided uncurated.

The CDR3 goes from the cysteine to the phenylalanine over 13 residues. Solely the CDR3 DNA is kept, with 39 bases framed from the first base. The germline V gene sets CDR1 to SGDLS and CDR2 to YYNGEE. Trimming accounts for 7 bases at V and 2 bases at J, while the number of junction bases matched to no gene is 4. Each collaborating institution followed its own protocols to collect whole blood in K2EDTA tubes. For TCRbeta analysis, collaborators shipped samples in one of three forms: frozen whole blood, isolated PBMCs, or DNA extracted from either of those sample types. The TCR comes from a human donor in a cohort sampled during active COVID-19. The chain employs TRBV9 and TRBJ2-5, with 8 bases aligning to TRBD2. The specimen was peripheral blood. Read as DNA, the sequence is TGTGCCAGCTTAGCGGGGAGACAAGAGACCCAGTACTTC. Its coded protein is CASLAGRQETQYF.